This T cell receptor (beta chain) was documented in a study of Graves' ophthalmopathy and Graves' hyperthyroidism. About the research overall: The study drew peripheral blood at initial diagnosis, before any treatment. Study-level results: The 13-signature model separated ophthalmopathy from stable hyperthyroidism at around 86% sensitivity and almost 83% specificity. Among expanded thyroid clonotypes above 0.001 frequency, most also occurred in blood.

Per the germline V gene, CDR1 is MGHRA and CDR2 is YSYEKL. Deletions cut 0 bases from V and 1 base from J, with 4 bases between. The CDR3 loop spans 13 amino acids. This clonotype has ten or more counts. Its specificity is not known. Investigators amplified TCR beta CDR3 regions from RNA transcripts. Scientists carried out first-round RT-PCR using HTBI primers and then a second-round multiplex PCR. TCRdb fed the multiplex PCR reads into MiXCR, producing one record per CDR3 protein. The sample has about 210,000 distinct CDR3 sequences, about 32% seen once. The clonotype originates from a man between 45 and 60 years old with Graves' ophthalmopathy. The material sequenced was peripheral blood. This chain connects TRBV4-1 to TRBJ2-7; D is unresolved. The DNA for the CDR3 is TGCGCCAGCAGCCAAGACATATCCTACGAGCAGTACTTC. It translates to CASSQDISYEQYF.